These T cell receptor beta chains were read from a single sample in a study of neurological immune-mediated disorders. TCRdb fed the 5' RACE reads into MiXCR, producing one record per CDR3 protein. The table includes about 69,000 distinct CDR3 sequences, less than 4% detected once. Sequencing was carried out using PBMCs. These receptors originate from a man aged 25-45 years with multiple sclerosis. Each CDR3 is given with its conserved first and last residue. The D gene is left open where the match is weak. The size entry is marked missing in some rows and otherwise reads once, few, many or a size class.

J gene | clone size | V gene | D gene | CDR3 length | CDR3 DNA | CDR3 protein
TRBJ2-7 | many | TRBV7-8 | - | 16 | TGTGCCAGCAGCCGCGAGGAGCTGACAGCAGTCTACGAGCAGTACTTC | CASSREELTAVYEQYF
TRBJ2-7 | few | TRBV12-5 | - | 12 | TGTGCTAGTTCCCTTCAGGTAAACGAGCAGTACTTC | CASSLQVNEQYF
TRBJ2-7 | many | TRBV11-2 | - | 14 | TGTGCCAGCACCCTCTCCGGGACCCCCTTGGAGCAGTACTTC | CASTLSGTPLEQYF
TRBJ2-7 | many | TRBV4-1 | TRBD1 | 16 | TGCGCCAGCAGCCAAGTCGGGCAGGGGGCCCCTTACGAGCAGTACTTC | CASSQVGQGAPYEQYF
TRBJ1-4 | many | TRBV20-1 | TRBD1 | 15 | TGCAGTGCTAGCTCCGGGACAGGGTTTATCGAAAAACTGTTTTTT | CSASSGTGFIEKLFF
TRBJ2-2 | many | TRBV20-1 | - | 13 | TGCAGTGCTGGCCAGGTCGGCACCGGGGAGCTGTTTTTT | CSAGQVGTGELFF
TRBJ2-2 | many | TRBV7-9 | - | 14 | TGTGCCAGCAGGCGGCTTGTTGGGACCGGGGAGCTGTTTTTT | CASRRLVGTGELFF
TRBJ1-1 | - | TRBV20-1 | - | 13 | TGCAGTGCTAGAGATCAGAGGGAAACTGAAGCTTTCTTT | CSARDQRETEAFF
TRBJ2-3 | many | TRBV20-1 | TRBD1 | 15 | TGCAGTGCTAGTCCCGACAGGGTGGGCACAGATACGCAGTATTTT | CSASPDRVGTDTQYF
TRBJ2-1 | many | TRBV27 | TRBD2 | 15 | TGTGCCAGCAGGACGGGGACTAGCGGGCCAAATGAGCAGTTCTTC | CASRTGTSGPNEQFF
TRBJ2-7 | - | TRBV7-8 | TRBD2 | 14 | TGTGCCAGCAGCCCCTGGGGGGGGTCCGACGAGCAGTACTTC | CASSPWGGSDEQYF
TRBJ1-1 | many | TRBV29-1 | - | 14 | TGCAGCGTTGTCGTGGTACAGGGAGGAACTGAAGCTTTCTTT | CSVVVVQGGTEAFF
TRBJ2-3 | many | TRBV5-1 | - | 14 | TGCGCCAGCAGCTTGAGACAGATTGAAGATACGCAGTATTTT | CASSLRQIEDTQYF
TRBJ1-6 | many | TRBV5-6 | - | 15 | TGTGCCAGCAGCTCCTACGGAGGGTTAAATTCACCCCTCCACTTT | CASSSYGGLNSPLHF